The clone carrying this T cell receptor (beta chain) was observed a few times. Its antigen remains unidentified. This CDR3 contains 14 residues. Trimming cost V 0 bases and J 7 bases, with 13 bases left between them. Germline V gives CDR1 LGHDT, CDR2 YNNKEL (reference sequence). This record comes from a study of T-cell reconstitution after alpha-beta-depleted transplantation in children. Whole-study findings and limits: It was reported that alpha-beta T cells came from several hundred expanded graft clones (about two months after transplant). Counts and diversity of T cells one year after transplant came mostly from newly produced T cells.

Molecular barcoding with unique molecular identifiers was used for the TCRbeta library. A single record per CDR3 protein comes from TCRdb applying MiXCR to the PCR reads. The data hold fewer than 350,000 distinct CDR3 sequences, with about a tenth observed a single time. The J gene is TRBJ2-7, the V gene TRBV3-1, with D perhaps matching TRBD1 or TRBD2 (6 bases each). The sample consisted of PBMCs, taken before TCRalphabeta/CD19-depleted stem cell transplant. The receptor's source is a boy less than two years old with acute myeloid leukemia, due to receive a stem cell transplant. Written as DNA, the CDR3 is TGTGCCAGCAGCCAAGACCGGGGGCTGCCGGAGCAGTACTTC. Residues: CASSQDRGLPEQYF.